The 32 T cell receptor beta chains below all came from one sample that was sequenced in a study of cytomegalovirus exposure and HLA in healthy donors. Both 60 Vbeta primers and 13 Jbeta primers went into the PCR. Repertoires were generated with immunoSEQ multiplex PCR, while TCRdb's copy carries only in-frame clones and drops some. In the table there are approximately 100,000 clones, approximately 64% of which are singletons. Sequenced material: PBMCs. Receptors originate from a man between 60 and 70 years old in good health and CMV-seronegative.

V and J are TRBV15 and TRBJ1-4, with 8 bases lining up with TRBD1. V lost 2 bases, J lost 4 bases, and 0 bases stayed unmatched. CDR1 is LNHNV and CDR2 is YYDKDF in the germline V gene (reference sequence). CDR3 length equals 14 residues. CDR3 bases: TGTGCCACCAGCAGAACAGGGGGTAATGAAAAACTGTTTTTT. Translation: CATSRTGGNEKLFF.

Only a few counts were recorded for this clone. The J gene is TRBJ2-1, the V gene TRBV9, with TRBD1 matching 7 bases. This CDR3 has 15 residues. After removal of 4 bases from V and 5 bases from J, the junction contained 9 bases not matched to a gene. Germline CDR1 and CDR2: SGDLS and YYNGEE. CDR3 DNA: TGTGCCAGCAGCTCTCGACAGGGACGGGACAATGAGCAGTTCTTC. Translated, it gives CASSSRQGRDNEQFF.

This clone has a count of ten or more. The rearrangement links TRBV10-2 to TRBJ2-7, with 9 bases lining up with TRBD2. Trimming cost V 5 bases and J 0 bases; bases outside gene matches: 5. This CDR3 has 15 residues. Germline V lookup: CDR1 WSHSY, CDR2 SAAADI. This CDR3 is CASSSGTSLSYEQYF. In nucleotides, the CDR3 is TGCGCCAGCAGTTCCGGGACTAGCCTCTCCTACGAGCAGTACTTC.

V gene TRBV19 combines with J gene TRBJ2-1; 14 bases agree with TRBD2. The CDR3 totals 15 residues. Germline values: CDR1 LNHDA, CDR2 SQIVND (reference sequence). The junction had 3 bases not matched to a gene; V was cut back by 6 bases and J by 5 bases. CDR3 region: CASRPGLAGDNEQFF. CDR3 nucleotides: TGTGCCAGTAGACCGGGACTAGCGGGAGACAATGAGCAGTTCTTC.

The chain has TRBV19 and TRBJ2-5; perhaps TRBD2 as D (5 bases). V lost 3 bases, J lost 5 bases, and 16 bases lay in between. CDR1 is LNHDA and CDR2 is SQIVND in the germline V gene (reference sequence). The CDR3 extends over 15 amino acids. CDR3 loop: CASSIRGIGVETQYF. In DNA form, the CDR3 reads TGTGCCAGTAGTATTCGAGGGATTGGGGTGGAGACCCAGTACTTC.

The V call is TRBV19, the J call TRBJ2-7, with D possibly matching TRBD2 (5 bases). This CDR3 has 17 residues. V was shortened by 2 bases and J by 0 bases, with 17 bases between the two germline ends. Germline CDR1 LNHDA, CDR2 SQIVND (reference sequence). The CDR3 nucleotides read TGTGCCAGTAGTATAAGAGGATTCGGGGAGAGCTCCTACGAGCAGTACTTC. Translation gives CASSIRGFGESSYEQYF.

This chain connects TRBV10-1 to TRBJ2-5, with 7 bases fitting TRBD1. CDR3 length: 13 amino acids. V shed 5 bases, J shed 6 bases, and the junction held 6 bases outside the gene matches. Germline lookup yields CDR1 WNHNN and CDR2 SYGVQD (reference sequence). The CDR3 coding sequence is TGCGCCAGCAGTCCTCAGGACAGGAAGACCCAGTACTTC. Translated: CASSPQDRKTQYF.

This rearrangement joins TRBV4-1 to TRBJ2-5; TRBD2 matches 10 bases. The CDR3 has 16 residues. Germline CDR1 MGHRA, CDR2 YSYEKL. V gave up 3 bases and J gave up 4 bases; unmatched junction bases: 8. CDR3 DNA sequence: TGCGCCAGCAGCCACCTTCTAGCGGGGGAGGGAGAGACCCAGTACTTC. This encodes CASSHLLAGEGETQYF.

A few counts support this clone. The CDR3: CASTKTAGADTQYF. The CDR3 DNA reads as TGTGCCAGCACCAAGACGGCGGGGGCAGATACGCAGTATTTT. The chain combines TRBV6-6 with TRBJ2-3; TRBD2 matches 7 bases. The CDR3 extends over 14 amino acids. CDR1 is MNHNY and CDR2 is SVGAGI in the germline V gene (reference sequence). The J segment lost 4 bases and the V segment lost 7 bases, leaving 8 bases of the junction unmatched.

This CDR3 is CASSKPQNEQFF. CDR3 coding DNA: TGTGCCAGCAGCAAACCCCAAAATGAGCAGTTCTTC. The rearrangement joins TRBV21-1 to TRBJ2-1; TRBD1 is taken as the D call from the table, unchecked against the DNA. TRBV21-1 represents a pseudogene. The CDR3 is 12 residues long.

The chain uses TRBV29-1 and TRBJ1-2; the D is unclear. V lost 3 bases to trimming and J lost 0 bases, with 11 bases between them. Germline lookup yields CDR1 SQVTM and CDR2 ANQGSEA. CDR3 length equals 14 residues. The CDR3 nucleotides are TGCAGCGTTGACCGGGGTAAAGCTAACTATGGCTACACCTTC. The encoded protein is CSVDRGKANYGYTF. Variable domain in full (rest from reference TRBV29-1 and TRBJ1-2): SAVISQKPSRDICQRGTSLTIQCQVDSQVTMMFWYRQQPGQSLTLIATANQGSEATYESGFVIDKFPISRPNLTFSTLTVSNMSPEDSSIYLCSVDRGKANYGYTFGSGTRLTVV.

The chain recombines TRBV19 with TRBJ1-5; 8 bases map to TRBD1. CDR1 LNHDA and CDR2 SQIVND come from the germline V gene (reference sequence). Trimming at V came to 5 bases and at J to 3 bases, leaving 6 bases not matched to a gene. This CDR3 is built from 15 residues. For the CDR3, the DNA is TGTGCCAGTAGTTCCAGACAGGGGTACAATCAGCCCCAGCATTTT. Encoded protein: CASSSRQGYNQPQHF.

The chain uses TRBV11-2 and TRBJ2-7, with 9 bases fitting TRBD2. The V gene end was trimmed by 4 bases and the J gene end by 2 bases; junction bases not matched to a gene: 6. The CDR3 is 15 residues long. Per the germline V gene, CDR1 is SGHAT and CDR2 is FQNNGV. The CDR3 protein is CASSSPSGTTYEQYF. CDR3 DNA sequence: TGTGCCAGCAGCTCCCCTAGCGGGACTACCTACGAGCAGTACTTC.

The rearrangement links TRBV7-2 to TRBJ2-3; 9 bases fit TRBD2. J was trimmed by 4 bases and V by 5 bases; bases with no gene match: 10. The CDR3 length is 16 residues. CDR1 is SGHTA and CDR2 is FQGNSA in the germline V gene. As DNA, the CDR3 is TGTGCCAGCAGCCGTTTTCGAAGCGGGGGGTCAGATACGCAGTATTTT. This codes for CASSRFRSGGSDTQYF.

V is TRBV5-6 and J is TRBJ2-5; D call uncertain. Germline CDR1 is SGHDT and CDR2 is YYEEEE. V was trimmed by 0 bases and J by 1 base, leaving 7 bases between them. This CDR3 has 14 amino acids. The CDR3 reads CASSLGAPQETQYF. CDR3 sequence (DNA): TGTGCCAGCAGCTTGGGGGCCCCCCAAGAGACCCAGTACTTC. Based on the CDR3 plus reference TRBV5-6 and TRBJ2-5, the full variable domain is DAGVTQSPTHLIKTRGQQVTLRCSPKSGHDTVSWYQQALGQGPQFIFQYYEEEERQRGNFPDRFSGHQFPNYSSELNVNALLLGDSALYLCASSLGAPQETQYFGPGTRLLVL.

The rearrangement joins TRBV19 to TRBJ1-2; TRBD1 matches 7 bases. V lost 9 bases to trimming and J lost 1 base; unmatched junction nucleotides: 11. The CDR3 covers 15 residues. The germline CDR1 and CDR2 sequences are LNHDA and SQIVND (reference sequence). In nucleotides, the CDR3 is TGTGCCAGCTGGGCCGGGACAGCAAATAACTATGGCTACACCTTC. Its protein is CASWAGTANNYGYTF.

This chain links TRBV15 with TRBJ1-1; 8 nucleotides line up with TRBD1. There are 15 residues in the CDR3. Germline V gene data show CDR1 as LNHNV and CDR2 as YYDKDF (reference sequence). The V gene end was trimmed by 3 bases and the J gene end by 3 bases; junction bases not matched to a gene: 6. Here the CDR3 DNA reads TGTGCCACCAGCAGGCTAGGACAGGGTTACACTGAAGCTTTCTTT. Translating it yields CATSRLGQGYTEAFF.

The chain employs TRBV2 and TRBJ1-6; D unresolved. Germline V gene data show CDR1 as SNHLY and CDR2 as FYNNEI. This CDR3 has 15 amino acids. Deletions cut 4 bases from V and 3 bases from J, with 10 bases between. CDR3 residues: CASSVTPHYNSPLHF. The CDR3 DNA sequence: TGTGCCAGCAGTGTGACACCCCACTATAATTCACCCCTCCACTTT.

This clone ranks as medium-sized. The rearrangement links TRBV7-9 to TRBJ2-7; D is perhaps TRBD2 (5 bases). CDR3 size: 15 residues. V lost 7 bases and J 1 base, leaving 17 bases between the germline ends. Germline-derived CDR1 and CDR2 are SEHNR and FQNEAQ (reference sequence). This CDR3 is CASKPQGGTSYEQYF. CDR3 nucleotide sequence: TGTGCCAGCAAGCCCCAAGGAGGAACGTCCTACGAGCAGTACTTC.

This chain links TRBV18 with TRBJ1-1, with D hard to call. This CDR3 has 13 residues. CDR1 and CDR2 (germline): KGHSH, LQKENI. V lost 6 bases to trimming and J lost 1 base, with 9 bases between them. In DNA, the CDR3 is TGTGCCAGCTCCCCCCTAGCGAACACTGAAGCTTTCTTT. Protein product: CASSPLANTEAFF.

The CDR3 DNA sequence: TGTGCCAGCAGTACCTCCGGGACAGGGCTTTACGAGCAGTACTTC. Translating it yields CASSTSGTGLYEQYF. This chain joins TRBV28 and TRBJ2-7; 9 bases line up with TRBD1. The germline CDR1 and CDR2 sequences are MDHEN and SYDVKM. The length of the CDR3 is 15 residues. V gave up 5 bases and J gave up 4 bases; unmatched junction bases: 9.

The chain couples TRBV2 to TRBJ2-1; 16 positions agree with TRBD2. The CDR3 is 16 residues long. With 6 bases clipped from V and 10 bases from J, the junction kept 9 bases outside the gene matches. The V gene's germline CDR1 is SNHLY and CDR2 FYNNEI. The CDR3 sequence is CASRGTSGRAVGEQFF. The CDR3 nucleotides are TGTGCCAGCAGAGGGACTAGCGGGAGGGCCGTCGGCGAGCAGTTCTTC.

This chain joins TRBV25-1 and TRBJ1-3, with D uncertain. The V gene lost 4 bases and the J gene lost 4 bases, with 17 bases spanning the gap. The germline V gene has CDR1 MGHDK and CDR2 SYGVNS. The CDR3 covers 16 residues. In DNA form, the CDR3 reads TGTGCCAGCAGTGGTGAACTTGGCAGGCCAGGAAACACCATATATTTT. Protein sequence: CASSGELGRPGNTIYF. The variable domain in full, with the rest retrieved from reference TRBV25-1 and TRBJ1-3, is EADIYQTPRYLVIGTGKKITLECSQTMGHDKMYWYQQDPGMELHLIHYSYGVNSTEKGDLSSESTVSRIRTEHFPLTLESARPSHTSQYLCASSGELGRPGNTIYFGEGSWLTVV.

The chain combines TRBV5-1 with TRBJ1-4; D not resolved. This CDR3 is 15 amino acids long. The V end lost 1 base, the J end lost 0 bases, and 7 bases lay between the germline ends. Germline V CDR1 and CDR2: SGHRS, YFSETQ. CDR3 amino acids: CASSLMGATNEKLFF. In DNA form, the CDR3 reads TGCGCCAGCAGCTTGATGGGAGCAACTAATGAAAAACTGTTTTTT.

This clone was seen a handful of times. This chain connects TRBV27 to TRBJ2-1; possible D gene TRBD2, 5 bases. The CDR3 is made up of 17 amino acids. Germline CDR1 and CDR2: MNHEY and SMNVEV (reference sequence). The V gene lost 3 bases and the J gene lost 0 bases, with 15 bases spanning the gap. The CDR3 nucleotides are TGTGCCAGCAGTTTTGGGGTCGGGATGAGCTCCTACAATGAGCAGTTCTTC. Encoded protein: CASSFGVGMSSYNEQFF.

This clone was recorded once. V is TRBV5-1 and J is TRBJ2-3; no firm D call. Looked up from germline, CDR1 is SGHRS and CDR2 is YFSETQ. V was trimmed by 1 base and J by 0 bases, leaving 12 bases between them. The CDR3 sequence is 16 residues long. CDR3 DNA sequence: TGCGCCAGCAGCTTGCCCAGCCAGGCTAGCACAGATACGCAGTATTTT. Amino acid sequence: CASSLPSQASTDTQYF. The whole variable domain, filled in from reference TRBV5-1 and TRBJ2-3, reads KAGVTQTPRYLIKTRGQQVTLSCSPISGHRSVSWYQQTPGQGLQFLFEYFSETQRNKGNFPGRFSGRQFSNSRSEMNVSTLELGDSALYLCASSLPSQASTDTQYFGPGTRLTVL.

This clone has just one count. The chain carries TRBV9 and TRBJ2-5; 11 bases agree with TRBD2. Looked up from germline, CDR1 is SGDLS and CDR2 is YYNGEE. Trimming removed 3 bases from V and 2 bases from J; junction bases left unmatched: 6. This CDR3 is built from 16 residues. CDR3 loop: CASSAGTSGVQETQYF. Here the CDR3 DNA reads TGTGCCAGCAGCGCCGGGACTAGCGGAGTTCAAGAGACCCAGTACTTC.

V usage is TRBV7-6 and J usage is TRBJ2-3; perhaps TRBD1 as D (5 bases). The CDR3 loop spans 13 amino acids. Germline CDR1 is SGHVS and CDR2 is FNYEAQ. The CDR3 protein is CVQSGARPDTQYF. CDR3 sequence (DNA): TGTGTTCAATCTGGGGCCCGACCAGATACGCAGTATTTT.

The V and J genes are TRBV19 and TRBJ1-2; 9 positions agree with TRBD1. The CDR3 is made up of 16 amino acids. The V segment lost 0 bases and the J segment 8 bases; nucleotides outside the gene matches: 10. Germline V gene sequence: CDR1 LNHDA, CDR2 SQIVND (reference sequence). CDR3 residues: CASSIEDTGGAGGYTF. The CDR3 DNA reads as TGTGCCAGTAGTATAGAAGATACAGGGGGCGCGGGAGGCTACACCTTC.

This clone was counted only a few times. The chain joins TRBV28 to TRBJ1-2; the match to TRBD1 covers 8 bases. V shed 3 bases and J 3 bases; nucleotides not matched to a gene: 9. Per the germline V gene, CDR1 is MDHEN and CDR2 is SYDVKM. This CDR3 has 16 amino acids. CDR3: CASSFQGAGPYYGYTF. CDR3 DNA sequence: TGTGCCAGCAGTTTCCAGGGGGCCGGGCCATACTATGGCTACACCTTC.

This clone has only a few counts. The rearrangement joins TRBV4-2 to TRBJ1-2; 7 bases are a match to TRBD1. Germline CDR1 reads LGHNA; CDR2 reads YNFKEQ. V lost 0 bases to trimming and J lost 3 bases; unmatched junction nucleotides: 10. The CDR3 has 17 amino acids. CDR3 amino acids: CASSQDGSGGSDYGYTF. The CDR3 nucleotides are TGTGCCAGCAGCCAAGATGGTTCAGGGGGGTCCGACTATGGCTACACCTTC.

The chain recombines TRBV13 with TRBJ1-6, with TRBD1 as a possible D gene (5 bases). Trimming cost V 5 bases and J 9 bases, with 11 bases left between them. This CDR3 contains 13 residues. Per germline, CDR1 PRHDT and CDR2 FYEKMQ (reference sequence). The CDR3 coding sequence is TGTGCCAGCAGCATAAGGGGTAGTTCACCCCTCCACTTT. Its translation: CASSIRGSSPLHF.